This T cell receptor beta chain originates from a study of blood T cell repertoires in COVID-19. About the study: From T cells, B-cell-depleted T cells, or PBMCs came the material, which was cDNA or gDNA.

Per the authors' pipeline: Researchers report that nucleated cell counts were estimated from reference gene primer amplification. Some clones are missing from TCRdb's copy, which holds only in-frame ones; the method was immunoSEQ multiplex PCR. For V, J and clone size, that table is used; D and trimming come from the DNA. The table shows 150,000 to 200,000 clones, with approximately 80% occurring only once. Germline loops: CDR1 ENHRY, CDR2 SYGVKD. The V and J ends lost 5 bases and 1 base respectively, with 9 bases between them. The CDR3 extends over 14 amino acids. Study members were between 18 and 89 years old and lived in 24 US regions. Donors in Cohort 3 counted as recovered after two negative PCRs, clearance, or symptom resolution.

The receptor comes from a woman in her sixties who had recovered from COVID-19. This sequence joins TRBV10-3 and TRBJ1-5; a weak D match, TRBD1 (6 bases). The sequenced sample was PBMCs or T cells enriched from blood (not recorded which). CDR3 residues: CAISPQGSNQPQHF. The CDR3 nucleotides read TGTGCCATCAGTCCCCAGGGGAGCAATCAGCCCCAGCATTTT.